A single sample gave rise to the 30 T cell receptor beta chains below, sequenced in a study of blood T cell repertoires in COVID-19. Generated by immunoSEQ multiplex PCR, the TCRdb table keeps only in-frame clones and is missing some. The sample consists of tens of thousands of clones, around 90% of them appearing once. The sample comprised peripheral blood. The receptor set was obtained from a woman older than 75 with active COVID-19.

The V and J genes are TRBV28 and TRBJ2-5, with D possibly being TRBD1 (5 bases). The CDR3 is 14 residues long. Germline V gives CDR1 MDHEN, CDR2 SYDVKM. V gave up 2 bases and J gave up 3 bases, with 10 bases separating them. CDR3 coding DNA: TGTGCCAGCAGTTTAGGGGCCCTTAAAGAGACCCAGTACTTC. Encoded protein: CASSLGALKETQYF.

The chain couples TRBV28 to TRBJ1-6; 10 nucleotides match TRBD1. Germline lookup yields CDR1 MDHEN and CDR2 SYDVKM. V lost 5 bases to trimming and J lost 10 bases; unmatched junction nucleotides: 11. The CDR3 has 16 residues. The CDR3 nucleotides read TGTGCCAGCAGTCTTGTCCCCGGGACAGGGGTGTCACCCCTCCACTTT. Residues: CASSLVPGTGVSPLHF.

V usage is TRBV5-1 and J usage is TRBJ1-6, with 8 bases fitting TRBD1. J lost 7 bases, V lost 3 bases, and 9 bases had no gene match. Per germline, CDR1 SGHRS and CDR2 YFSETQ. The CDR3 loop spans 16 amino acids. CDR3 nucleotide sequence: TGCGCCAGCAGCTCGGATGGACAGGGACGGAATTCACCCCTCCACTTT. The encoded protein is CASSSDGQGRNSPLHF.

The V and J genes are TRBV5-5 and TRBJ2-3; TRBD2 might be the D (7 bases). Trimming shortened V by 3 bases and J by 3 bases, and 20 bases separated the two germline ends. This CDR3 has 17 residues. The V gene's germline CDR1 is SGHKS and CDR2 YYEKEE (reference sequence). The CDR3 region is CASSSAGTGGRTDTQYF. The CDR3 nucleotides read TGTGCCAGCAGCTCTGCCGGGACGGGGGGCCGGACAGATACGCAGTATTTT.

This chain connects TRBV6-2 or TRBV6-3 to TRBJ2-7; weak D call: TRBD1 (5 bases). Germline V gives CDR1 MNHEY, CDR2 SVGEGT. The CDR3 totals 13 residues. The V gene lost 5 bases and the J gene lost 3 bases, with 11 bases spanning the gap. This CDR3 reads CASSTYRLYEQYF. The CDR3 DNA sequence: TGTGCCAGCAGTACATACAGGCTCTACGAGCAGTACTTC.

The gene calls are TRBV5-6 and TRBJ1-6; 7 nucleotides line up with TRBD1. Germline V gene data show CDR1 as SGHDT and CDR2 as YYEEEE. Trimming removed 3 bases from V and 7 bases from J; junction bases left unmatched: 4. This CDR3 has 14 residues. The CDR3 is CASSWGQTNSPLHF. The CDR3, as DNA: TGTGCCAGCAGCTGGGGACAGACGAATTCACCCCTCCACTTT.

The chain recombines TRBV15 with TRBJ1-2; TRBD1 is a possible D gene (5 bases). Germline loops: CDR1 LNHNV, CDR2 YYDKDF (reference sequence). This CDR3 spans 11 amino acids. Trimming stripped 4 bases from V and 7 bases from J, with 7 bases between. Here the CDR3 DNA reads TGTGCCACCAGCAAAGGGGCTGGCTACACCTTC. Its translation: CATSKGAGYTF. The complete variable domain, with remaining parts taken from reference TRBV15 and TRBJ1-2, reads DAMVIQNPRYQVTQFGKPVTLSCSQTLNHNVMYWYQQKSSQAPKLLFHYYDKDFNNEADTPDNFQSRRPNTSFCFLDIRSPGLGDTAMYLCATSKGAGYTFGSGTRLTVV.

The chain recombines TRBV7-7 with TRBJ2-5; D perhaps matches TRBD2 (5 bases). Trimming pared 8 bases from V and 5 bases from J, leaving 9 bases between. The CDR3 contains 11 residues. Germline assignment: CDR1 SSHAT and CDR2 FNYEAQ (reference sequence). Here the CDR3 DNA reads TGTGCCAGCGGTACGGGGGAGACCCAGTACTTC. This gives the protein CASGTGETQYF.

This chain links TRBV25-1 with TRBJ2-7; no clear D gene. Per the germline V gene, CDR1 is MGHDK and CDR2 is SYGVNS. Trimming shortened V by 1 base and J by 4 bases, and 5 bases separated the two germline ends. There are 12 residues in the CDR3. Written as DNA, the CDR3 is TGTGCCAGCAGTGAATCGAGGTACGAGCAGTACTTC. Its protein product is CASSESRYEQYF.

The gene calls are TRBV5-4 and TRBJ2-2; tentatively, D is TRBD1 (6 bases). Germline CDR1 and CDR2: SGHNT and YYREEE (reference sequence). CDR3 length: 13 amino acids. V was cut by 5 bases and J by 7 bases, with 12 bases left in between. Written as DNA, the CDR3 is TGTGCCAGCAGTAACCAGGGGATCGGGGAGCTGTTTTTT. Protein: CASSNQGIGELFF.

This chain links TRBV4-2 with TRBJ1-5; the D gene is possibly TRBD1 (5 bases). The CDR3 contains 14 residues. The germline V gene has CDR1 LGHNA and CDR2 YNFKEQ. V lost 0 bases and J 6 bases, leaving 9 bases between the germline ends. The CDR3 sequence is CASSQEDSAQPQHF. The CDR3 DNA reads TGTGCCAGCAGCCAAGAAGACAGCGCTCAGCCCCAGCATTTT.

The CDR3 region has the DNA TGCGCCAGCAGCTTCTCGTCTCAGGGCACTGAAGCTTTCTTT. This sequence encodes CASSFSSQGTEAFF. The rearrangement uses TRBV5-1 and TRBJ1-1; a weak D match, TRBD1 (5 bases). The CDR3 loop spans 14 amino acids. V lost 2 bases, J lost 4 bases, and 12 bases lay in between. CDR1 is SGHRS, CDR2 YFSETQ, per germline.

The chain recombines TRBV19 with TRBJ2-4; D is possibly TRBD1 (6 bases). Trimming pared 4 bases from V and 4 bases from J, leaving 11 bases between. Germline lookup yields CDR1 LNHDA and CDR2 SQIVND (reference sequence). The CDR3 runs 14 residues. The CDR3 sequence is CASSSRGGKNIQYF. Written as DNA, the CDR3 is TGTGCCAGTAGTAGCAGGGGCGGTAAAAACATTCAGTACTTC.

The rearrangement links TRBV7-2 to TRBJ2-2; D is possibly TRBD2 (6 bases). Trimming removed 1 base from V and 3 bases from J, with 6 bases in between. The germline gives CDR1 SGHTA, CDR2 FQGNSA. The CDR3 runs to 14 residues. DNA for the CDR3: TGTGCCAGCAGCTTAGGACTAGACACCGGGGAGCTGTTTTTT. Protein product: CASSLGLDTGELFF.

The chain carries TRBV11-1 and TRBJ2-1, with D possibly matching TRBD2 (5 bases). CDR1 SGHAT and CDR2 FQDESV come from the germline V gene (reference sequence). V dropped 0 bases and J dropped 4 bases, with 10 bases sitting between them. CDR3 length: 15 residues. CDR3 residues: CASSLAAGQYNEQFF. Written as DNA, the CDR3 is TGTGCCAGCAGCTTAGCGGCGGGCCAATACAATGAGCAGTTCTTC.

The chain is built from TRBV6-5 and TRBJ1-2; no clear D gene. The V and J ends lost 6 bases and 8 bases respectively, with 16 bases between them. There are 13 residues in the CDR3. Germline V gene sequence: CDR1 MNHEY, CDR2 SVGAGI. Here the CDR3 DNA reads TGTGCCAGCAGAGCTCGCTCTTTTTGGGGCTACACCTTC. Translating gives CASRARSFWGYTF.

The chain links TRBV30 to TRBJ2-2, with a weak D call TRBD1 (6 bases). This CDR3 is built from 18 residues. Germline-derived CDR1 and CDR2 are GTSNPN and SVGIG (reference sequence). V dropped 3 bases and J dropped 6 bases, with 26 bases sitting between them. The chain's CDR3 is CAWSPFPPQGQYSGELFF. In nucleotides, the CDR3 is TGTGCCTGGAGCCCGTTCCCCCCCCAGGGGCAATACTCCGGGGAGCTGTTTTTT.

The V call is TRBV21-1, the J call TRBJ1-5; the table gives TRBD1 as D, unverified against the DNA. TRBV21-1 is deemed a pseudogene. This CDR3 is built from 18 residues. The chain's CDR3 is CASSTRRGQGIGNQPQHF. CDR3 nucleotide sequence: TGTGCCAGCAGCACCCGGAGGGGACAGGGCATCGGCAATCAGCCCCAGCATTTT.

This sequence joins TRBV4-1 and TRBJ2-3, with 8 bases matching TRBD2. Germline CDR1 MGHRA, CDR2 YSYEKL. This CDR3 region has 16 residues. Germline trimming cut 6 bases from V and 0 bases from J; bases unmatched to any gene: 8. For the CDR3, the DNA is TGCGCCAGCAGGTCTTCGGGGGGGGGAAGCACAGATACGCAGTATTTT. Protein sequence: CASRSSGGGSTDTQYF.

The chain links TRBV5-6 to TRBJ1-5; no clear D. Trimming took off 1 base at V and 6 bases at J, with 17 bases between the two ends. Germline lookup yields CDR1 SGHDT and CDR2 YYEEEE. The CDR3 is 16 residues long. CDR3 sequence reads: CASSLREVGDGQPQHF. The CDR3 coding sequence is TGTGCCAGCAGCTTGAGGGAGGTAGGAGATGGTCAGCCCCAGCATTTT.

The chain combines TRBV11-2 with TRBJ2-5, with a possible D match to TRBD2 (5 bases). The CDR3 sequence is 14 residues long. The germline V gene has CDR1 SGHAT and CDR2 FQNNGV. The V and J ends lost 1 base and 5 bases respectively, with 11 bases between them. The CDR3 sequence: CASSLGSPGETQYF. The DNA of the CDR3 is TGTGCCAGCAGCTTAGGCTCCCCGGGGGAGACCCAGTACTTC.

The CDR3 spells CSASRGPGPQHF. The CDR3 region has the DNA TGCAGTGCTAGTAGGGGGCCAGGGCCCCAGCATTTT. The chain has TRBV20-1 and TRBJ1-5; 7 nucleotides align to TRBD1. J was trimmed by 9 bases and V by 3 bases; bases with no gene match: 5. The CDR3 loop spans 12 amino acids. Germline loops: CDR1 DFQATT, CDR2 SNEGSKA (reference sequence).

This CDR3 is CASLASGGANTQYF. DNA of the CDR3: TGTGCCAGCCTGGCTAGCGGGGGGGCGAATACGCAGTATTTT. The J gene is TRBJ2-3, the V gene TRBV7-2; 12 bases align to TRBD2. CDR1 and CDR2 from the germline V gene are SGHTA and FQGNSA. This CDR3 has 14 residues. The J segment lost 7 bases and the V segment lost 8 bases, leaving 7 bases of the junction unmatched.

This clone was observed a single time. V is TRBV28 and J is TRBJ1-2, with D hard to call. Germline CDR1 reads MDHEN; CDR2 reads SYDVKM. V lost 10 bases and J lost 6, with 12 bases in between. The CDR3 runs to 11 residues. The CDR3 reads CATLSTDGYTF. The CDR3 DNA reads as TGTGCCACTCTAAGCACGGATGGCTACACCTTC.

This clone has more than one count but fewer than ten. The chain joins TRBV19 to TRBJ1-5; no clear D gene. CDR1 is LNHDA, CDR2 SQIVND, per germline (reference sequence). Trimming cost V 3 bases and J 7 bases, with 19 bases left between them. The length of the CDR3 is 16 residues. CDR3 sequence: CASSMEVMTSGQPQHF. The CDR3 DNA sequence: TGTGCCAGTAGTATGGAGGTTATGACTTCCGGGCAGCCCCAGCATTTT.

To note about this clone: The junction differs from germline at one of its ends, possibly a read error. V gene TRBV30 combines with J gene TRBJ2-1; D perhaps matches TRBD2 (6 bases). CDR3 size: 15 residues. Germline lookup yields CDR1 GTSNPN and CDR2 SVGIG (reference sequence). The CDR3 sequence is CAWSVPWDSNNEQFF. CDR3 DNA sequence: TGTGCCTGGAGTGTACCCTGGGACTCCAACAATGAGCAGTTCTTC.

The chain carries TRBV5-1 and TRBJ2-3; TRBD2 agrees at 13 bases. Looked up from germline, CDR1 is SGHRS and CDR2 is YFSETQ. Unmatched junction bases numbered 10, after V lost 1 base and J lost 5 bases. The CDR3 totals 18 residues. The CDR3 region is CASSLYPGLAGVLDTQYF. The CDR3 region has the DNA TGCGCCAGCAGCTTGTATCCAGGACTAGCGGGAGTTTTAGATACGCAGTATTTT.

This chain links TRBV3-1 (or the pseudogene TRBV3-2) with TRBJ1-1, with a tentative D call TRBD1 (5 bases). Germline V gene lookup returns CDR1 LGHDT and CDR2 YNNKEL (reference sequence). V gave up 3 bases and J gave up 1 base, with 15 bases separating them. This CDR3 is built from 16 residues. The CDR3 region has the DNA TGTGCCAGCAGCCATAGATCCAGGGCGGCGAACACTGAAGCTTTCTTT. Translating gives CASSHRSRAANTEAFF.

This chain connects TRBV18 to TRBJ1-2; TRBD1 is a possible D gene (6 bases). This CDR3 has 13 residues. V was clipped by 3 bases and J by 3 bases, with 8 bases between them. Germline values: CDR1 KGHSH, CDR2 LQKENI. CDR3 sequence (DNA): TGTGCCAGCTCACCCCAGGGGCACTATGGCTACACCTTC. It is translated as CASSPQGHYGYTF.

J is TRBJ2-1 and V is TRBV10-1; D is ambiguous. V was shortened by 3 bases and J by 7 bases, with 7 bases between the two germline ends. Looked up from germline, CDR1 is WNHNN and CDR2 is SYGVQD (reference sequence). The length of the CDR3 is 12 residues. CDR3 sequence: CASSDFGNEQFF. As DNA, the CDR3 is TGCGCCAGCAGTGACTTCGGTAATGAGCAGTTCTTC.